The TCR beta chain under discussion was sequenced for a study of type 1 and type 2 diabetes patients. Overall study results and limits: Type 2 diabetes repertoires were more diverse than type 1 diabetes repertoires. A median of one highly-expanded CD4+ clone, covering 3% to 5% of reads, occurred in type 2 diabetes.

Each participant gave around 9.6 milliliters of peripheral blood. PCR was run on genomic DNA. Multiplex PCR with 30 forward and 13 reverse primers amplified the TCR beta CDR3. TCRdb called the multiplex PCR reads again in MiXCR, with one record for every CDR3 protein. Of some 250,000 distinct CDR3 sequences listed, 45% to 60% are singletons. About this clonotype: Its antigen is unidentified.

Trimming stripped 9 bases from V and 3 bases from J, with 17 bases between. There are 14 residues in the CDR3. Germline V gene sequence: CDR1 LNHDA, CDR2 SQIVND (reference sequence). The sequence was collected from a man between 18 and 29 years old with type 2 diabetes. The specimen was peripheral blood mononuclear cells (PBMCs). The V call is TRBV19, the J call TRBJ2-5; weak D call: TRBD2 (5 bases). CDR3 protein: CASSANRGKETQYF. The CDR3 DNA follows: TGTGCCAGCAGCGCTAACCGGGGAAAAGAGACCCAGTACTTC.